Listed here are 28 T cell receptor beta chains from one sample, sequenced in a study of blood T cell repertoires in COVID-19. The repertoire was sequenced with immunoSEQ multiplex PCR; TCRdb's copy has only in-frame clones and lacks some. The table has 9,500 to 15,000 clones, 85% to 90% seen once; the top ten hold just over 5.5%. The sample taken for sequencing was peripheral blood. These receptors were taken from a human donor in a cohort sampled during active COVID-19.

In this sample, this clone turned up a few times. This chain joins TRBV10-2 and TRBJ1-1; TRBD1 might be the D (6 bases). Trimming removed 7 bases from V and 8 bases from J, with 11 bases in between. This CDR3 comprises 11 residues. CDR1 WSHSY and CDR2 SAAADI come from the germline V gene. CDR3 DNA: TGCGCCAGCAAAACAGGGTCAGAAGCTTTCTTT. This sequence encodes CASKTGSEAFF.

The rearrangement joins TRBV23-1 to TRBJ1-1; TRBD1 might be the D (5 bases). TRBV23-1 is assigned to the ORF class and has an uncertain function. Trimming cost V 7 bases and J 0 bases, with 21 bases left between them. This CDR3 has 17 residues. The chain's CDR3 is CASNPLREQALNTEAFF. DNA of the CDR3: TGCGCCAGCAACCCCCTAAGGGAACAGGCTTTGAACACTGAAGCTTTCTTT.

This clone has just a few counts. CDR3 DNA sequence: TGTGCCAGTAGTGGGACAGGCGGGGATCAGCCCCAGCATTTT. It specifies CASSGTGGDQPQHF. This rearrangement joins TRBV19 to TRBJ1-5, with 8 positions matching TRBD1. The CDR3 sequence is 14 residues long. Germline CDR1 LNHDA, CDR2 SQIVND (reference sequence). The ends lost 5 bases at V and 5 bases at J; junction bases unmatched: 5.

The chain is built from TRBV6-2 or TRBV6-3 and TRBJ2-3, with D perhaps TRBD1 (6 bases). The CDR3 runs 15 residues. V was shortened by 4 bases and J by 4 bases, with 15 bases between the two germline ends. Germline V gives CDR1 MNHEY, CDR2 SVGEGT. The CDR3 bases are TGTGCCAGCAGTTCAGCACAGGGAATGTCAGATACGCAGTATTTT. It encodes CASSSAQGMSDTQYF.

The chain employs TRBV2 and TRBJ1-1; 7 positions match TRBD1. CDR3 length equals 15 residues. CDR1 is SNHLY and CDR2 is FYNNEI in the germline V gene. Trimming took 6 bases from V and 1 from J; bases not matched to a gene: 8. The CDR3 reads CASRAQGTANTEAFF. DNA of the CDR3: TGTGCCAGCAGAGCACAGGGGACAGCGAACACTGAAGCTTTCTTT.

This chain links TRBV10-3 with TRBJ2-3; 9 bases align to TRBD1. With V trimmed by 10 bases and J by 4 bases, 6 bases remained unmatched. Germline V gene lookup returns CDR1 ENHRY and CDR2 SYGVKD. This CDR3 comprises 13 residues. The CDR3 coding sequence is TGTGCCACCACGGGACAGGGATCAGATACGCAGTATTTT. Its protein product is CATTGQGSDTQYF.

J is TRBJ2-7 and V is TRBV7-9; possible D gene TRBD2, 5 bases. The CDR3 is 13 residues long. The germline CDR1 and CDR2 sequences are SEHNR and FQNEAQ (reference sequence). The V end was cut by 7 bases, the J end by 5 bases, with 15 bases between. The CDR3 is CASTLGGFDEQYF. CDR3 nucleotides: TGTGCCAGCACCCTAGGAGGTTTCGACGAGCAGTACTTC.

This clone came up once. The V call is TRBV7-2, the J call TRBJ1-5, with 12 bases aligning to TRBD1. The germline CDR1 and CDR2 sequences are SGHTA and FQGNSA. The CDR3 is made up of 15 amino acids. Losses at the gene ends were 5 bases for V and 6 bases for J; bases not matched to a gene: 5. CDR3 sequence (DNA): TGTGCCAGCAGCACCGGGACAGGGGGCTCTCAGCCCCAGCATTTT. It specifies CASSTGTGGSQPQHF.

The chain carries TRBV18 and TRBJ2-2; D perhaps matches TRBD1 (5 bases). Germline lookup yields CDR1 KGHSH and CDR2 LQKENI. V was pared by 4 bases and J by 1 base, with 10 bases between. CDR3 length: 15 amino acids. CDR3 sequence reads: CASSRTDKNTGELFF. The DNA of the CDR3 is TGTGCCAGCTCACGGACGGACAAGAACACCGGGGAGCTGTTTTTT. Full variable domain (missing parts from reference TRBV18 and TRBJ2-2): NAGVMQNPRHLVRRRGQEARLRCSPMKGHSHVYWYRQLPEEGLKFMVYLQKENIIDESGMPKERFSAEFPKEGPSILRIQQVVRGDSAAYFCASSRTDKNTGELFFGEGSRLTVL.

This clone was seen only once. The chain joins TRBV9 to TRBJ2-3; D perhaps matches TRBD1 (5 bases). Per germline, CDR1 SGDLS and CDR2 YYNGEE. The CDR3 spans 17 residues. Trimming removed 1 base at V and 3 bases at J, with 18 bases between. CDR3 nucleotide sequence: TGTGCCAGCAGCGTATCCTTAGGACGTGGGGCTACAGATACGCAGTATTTT. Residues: CASSVSLGRGATDTQYF.

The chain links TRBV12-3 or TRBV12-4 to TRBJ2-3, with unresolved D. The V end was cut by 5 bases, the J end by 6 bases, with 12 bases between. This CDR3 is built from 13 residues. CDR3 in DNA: TGTGCCAGCAGTGTCGAGCTCAGGGATACGCAGTATTTT. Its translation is CASSVELRDTQYF.

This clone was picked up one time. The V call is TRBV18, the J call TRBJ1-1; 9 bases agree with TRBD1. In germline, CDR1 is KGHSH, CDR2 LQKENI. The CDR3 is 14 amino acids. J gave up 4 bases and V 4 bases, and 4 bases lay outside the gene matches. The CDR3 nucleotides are TGTGCCAGCTCACGGGGACAGGGAAGCACTGAAGCTTTCTTT. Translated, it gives CASSRGQGSTEAFF.

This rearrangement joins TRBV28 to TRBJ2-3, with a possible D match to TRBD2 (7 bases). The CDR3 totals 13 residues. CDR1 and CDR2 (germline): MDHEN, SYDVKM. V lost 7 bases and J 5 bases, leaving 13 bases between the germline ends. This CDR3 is CASMAGAGDTQYF. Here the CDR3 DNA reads TGTGCCAGCATGGCGGGGGCTGGAGATACGCAGTATTTT.

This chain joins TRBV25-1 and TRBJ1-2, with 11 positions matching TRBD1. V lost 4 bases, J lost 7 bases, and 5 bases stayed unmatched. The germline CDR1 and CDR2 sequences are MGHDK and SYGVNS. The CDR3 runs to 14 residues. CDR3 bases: TGTGCCAGCAGTGGGACGGACAGGGGGCCTGGCTACACCTTC. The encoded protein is CASSGTDRGPGYTF.

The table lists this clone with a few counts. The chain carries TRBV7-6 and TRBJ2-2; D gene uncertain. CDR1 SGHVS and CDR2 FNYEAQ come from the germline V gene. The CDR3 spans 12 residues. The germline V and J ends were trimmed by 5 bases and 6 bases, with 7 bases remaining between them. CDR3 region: CASSLNSGELFF. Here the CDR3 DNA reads TGTGCCAGCAGCCTTAATTCCGGGGAGCTGTTTTTT.

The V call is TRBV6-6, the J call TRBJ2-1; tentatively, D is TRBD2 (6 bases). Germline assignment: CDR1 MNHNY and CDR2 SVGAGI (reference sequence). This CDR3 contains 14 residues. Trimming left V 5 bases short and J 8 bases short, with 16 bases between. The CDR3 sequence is CASSVRRVLDEQFF. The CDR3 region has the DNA TGTGCCAGCAGTGTAAGGAGGGTGTTGGATGAGCAGTTCTTC.

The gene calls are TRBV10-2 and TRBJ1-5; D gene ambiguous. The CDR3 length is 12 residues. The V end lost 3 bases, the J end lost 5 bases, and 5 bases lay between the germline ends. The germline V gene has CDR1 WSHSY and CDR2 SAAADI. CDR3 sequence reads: CASSDSHQPQHF. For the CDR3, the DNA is TGCGCCAGCAGTGACTCTCATCAGCCCCAGCATTTT.

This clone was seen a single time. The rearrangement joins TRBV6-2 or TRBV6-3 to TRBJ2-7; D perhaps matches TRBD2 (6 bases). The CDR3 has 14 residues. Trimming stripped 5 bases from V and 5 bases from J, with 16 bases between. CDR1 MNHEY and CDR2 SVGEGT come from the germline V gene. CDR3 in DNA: TGTGCCAGCAGTCCCCGACTAGTTCCAGACGAGCAGTACTTC. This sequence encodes CASSPRLVPDEQYF.

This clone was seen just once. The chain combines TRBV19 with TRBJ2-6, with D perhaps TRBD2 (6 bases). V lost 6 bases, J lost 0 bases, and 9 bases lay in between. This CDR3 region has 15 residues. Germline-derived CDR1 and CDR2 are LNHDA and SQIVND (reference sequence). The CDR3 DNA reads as TGTGCCAGTAGAGGAGGGGCCTCTGGGGCCAACGTCCTGACTTTC. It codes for CASRGGASGANVLTF. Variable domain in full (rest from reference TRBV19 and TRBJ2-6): DGGITQSPKYLFRKEGQNVTLSCEQNLNHDAMYWYRQDPGQGLRLIYYSQIVNDFQKGDIAEGYSVSREKKESFPLTVTSAQKNPTAFYLCASRGGASGANVLTFGAGSRLTVL.

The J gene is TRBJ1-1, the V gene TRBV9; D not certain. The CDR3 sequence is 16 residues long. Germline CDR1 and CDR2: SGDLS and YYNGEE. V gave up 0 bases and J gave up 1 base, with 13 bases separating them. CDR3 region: CASSVGGRIQNTEAFF. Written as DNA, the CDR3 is TGTGCCAGCAGCGTAGGCGGGAGAATTCAGAACACTGAAGCTTTCTTT.

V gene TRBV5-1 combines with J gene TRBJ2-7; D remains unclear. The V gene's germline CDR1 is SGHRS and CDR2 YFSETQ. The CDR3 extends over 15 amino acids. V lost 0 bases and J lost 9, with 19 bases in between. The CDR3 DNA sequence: TGCGCCAGCAGCTTGGTAACACAGAATAGTCGTATGCAGTACTTC. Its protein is CASSLVTQNSRMQYF.

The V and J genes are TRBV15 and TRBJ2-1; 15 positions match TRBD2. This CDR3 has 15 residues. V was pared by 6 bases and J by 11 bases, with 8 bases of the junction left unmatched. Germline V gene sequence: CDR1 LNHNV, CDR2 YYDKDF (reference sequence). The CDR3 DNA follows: TGTGCCACCAGTTGGACTAGCGGGGGGGCCGAACAGCAGTTCTTC. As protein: CATSWTSGGAEQQFF.

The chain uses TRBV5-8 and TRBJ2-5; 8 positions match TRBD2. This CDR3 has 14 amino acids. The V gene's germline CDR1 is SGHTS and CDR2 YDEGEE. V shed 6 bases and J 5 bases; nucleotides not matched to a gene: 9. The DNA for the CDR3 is TGTGCCAGCATCCGGACTAGCACTTTCGAGACCCAGTACTTC. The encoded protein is CASIRTSTFETQYF.

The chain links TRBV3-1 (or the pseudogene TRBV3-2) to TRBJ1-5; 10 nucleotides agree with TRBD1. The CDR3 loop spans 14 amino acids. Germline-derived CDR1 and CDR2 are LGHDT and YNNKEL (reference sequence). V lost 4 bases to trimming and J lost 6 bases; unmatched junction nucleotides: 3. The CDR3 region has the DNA TGTGCCAGCAGCCGCCGGGACAGGGGTCAGCCCCAGCATTTT. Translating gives CASSRRDRGQPQHF.

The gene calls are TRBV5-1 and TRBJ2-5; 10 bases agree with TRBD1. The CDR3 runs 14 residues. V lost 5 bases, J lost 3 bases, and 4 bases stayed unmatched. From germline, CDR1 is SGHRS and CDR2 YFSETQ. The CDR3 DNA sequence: TGCGCCAGCAGAGCCGGGACAGGGGAAGAGACCCAGTACTTC. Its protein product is CASRAGTGEETQYF.

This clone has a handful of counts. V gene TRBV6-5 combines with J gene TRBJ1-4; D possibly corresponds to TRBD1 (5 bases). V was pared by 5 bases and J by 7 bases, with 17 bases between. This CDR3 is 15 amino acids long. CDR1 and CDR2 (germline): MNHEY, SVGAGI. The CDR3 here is CASSITGGRSEKLFF. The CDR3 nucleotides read TGTGCCAGCAGTATTACGGGGGGGAGGAGTGAAAAACTGTTTTTT.

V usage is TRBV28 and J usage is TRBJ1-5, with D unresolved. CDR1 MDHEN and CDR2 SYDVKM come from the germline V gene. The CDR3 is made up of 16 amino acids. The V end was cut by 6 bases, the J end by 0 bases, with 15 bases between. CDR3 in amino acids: CASRRPADNSNQPQHF. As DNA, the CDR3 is TGTGCCAGCAGGAGGCCCGCGGATAATAGCAATCAGCCCCAGCATTTT.

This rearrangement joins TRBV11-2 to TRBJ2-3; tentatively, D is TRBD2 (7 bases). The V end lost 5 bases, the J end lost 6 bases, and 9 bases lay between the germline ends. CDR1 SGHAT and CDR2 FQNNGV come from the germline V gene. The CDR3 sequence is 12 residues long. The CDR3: CASSRGGDTQYF. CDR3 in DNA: TGTGCCAGCAGCAGGGGGGGGGATACGCAGTATTTT.